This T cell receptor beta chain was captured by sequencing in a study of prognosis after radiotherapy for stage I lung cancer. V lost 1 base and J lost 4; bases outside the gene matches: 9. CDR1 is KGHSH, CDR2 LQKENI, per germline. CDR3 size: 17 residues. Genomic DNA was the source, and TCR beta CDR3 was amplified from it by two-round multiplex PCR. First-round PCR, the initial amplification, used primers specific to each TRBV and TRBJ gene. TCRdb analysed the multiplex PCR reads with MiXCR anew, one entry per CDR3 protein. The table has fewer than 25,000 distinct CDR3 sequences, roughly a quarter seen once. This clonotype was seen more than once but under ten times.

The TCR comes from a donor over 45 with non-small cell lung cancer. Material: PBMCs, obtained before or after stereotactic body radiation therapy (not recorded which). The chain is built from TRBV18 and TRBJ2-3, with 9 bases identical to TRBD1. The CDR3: CASSPRGDRGGADTQYF. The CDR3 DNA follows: TGTGCCAGCTCACCACGGGGTGACAGGGGGGGGGCAGATACGCAGTATTTT.